This T cell receptor (beta chain) was identified during a study of T cells in Graves' hyperthyroidism and ophthalmopathy. Study outcomes and limitations: The model anticipated ophthalmopathy a median about six months pre-onset. Appearing also in blood were most of the thyroid clonotypes expanded above 0.001. Separating ophthalmopathy from stable hyperthyroidism was achieved by a 13 V-J model.

Germline assignment: CDR1 MDHEN and CDR2 SYDVKM. The CDR3 totals 19 residues. V lost 5 bases to trimming and J lost 4 bases; unmatched junction nucleotides: 14. The TCR beta CDR3 regions underwent amplification using RNA transcripts as the source. The primer set for the first-round RT-PCR of the TCR CDR3 was HTBI. TCRdb analysed the multiplex PCR reads with MiXCR anew, one entry per CDR3 protein. The sample carries around 200,000 distinct CDR3 sequences, about a sixth recorded once. For this clonotype: The antigen is not known.

Clinicians diagnosed patients from clinical symptoms, serum thyroxine and TRAb, thyroid ultrasound and orbital computed tomography. The TCR was taken from a woman between 50 and 59 years old with Graves' hyperthyroidism. What was sequenced was blood. The rearrangement links TRBV28 to TRBJ2-1; 13 bases are shared with TRBD2. The CDR3 protein is CASSPGLAGLGWGYNEQFF. The CDR3 DNA sequence: TGTGCCAGCAGTCCGGGACTAGCGGGATTAGGGTGGGGTTACAATGAGCAGTTCTTC.